The 9 T cell receptor beta chains reported below all come from one sample, sequenced in a study of shared clonotypes between healthy human individuals. Method: immunoSEQ multiplex PCR; TCRdb's copy keeps in-frame clones and lacks some. There are under 1,900,000 clones in the sample; 98% occur only once, and roughly 0.36% lies in the top ten. Sequenced input: naive CD4+ T cells sorted from blood. Subset indicated: CD45RA+ positively selected. The receptors were sampled from a young man in good health.

The V call is TRBV30, the J call TRBJ1-5, with D maybe TRBD1 (6 bases). Germline-derived CDR1 and CDR2 are GTSNPN and SVGIG (reference sequence). CDR3 length: 14 amino acids. Deletions cut 2 bases from V and 3 bases from J, with 11 bases between. The CDR3 loop reads CAWSITGINQPQHF. The CDR3 DNA follows: TGTGCCTGGAGTATTACAGGGATCAATCAGCCCCAGCATTTT.

The rearrangement uses TRBV5-6 and TRBJ2-2; D tentatively reads TRBD1 or TRBD2 (5 bases each). The CDR3 has 17 residues. CDR1 and CDR2 (germline): SGHDT, YYEEEE. The germline V and J ends were trimmed by 0 bases and 6 bases, with 18 bases remaining between them. The CDR3 DNA reads as TGTGCCAGCAGCTTGGGTTTCGGGGCATTAGTTCCCGGGGAGCTGTTTTTT. It translates to CASSLGFGALVPGELFF.

Only one count was recorded for this clone. CDR3 loop: CASKGGHMGKLFF. The DNA for the CDR3 is TGTGCCAGCAAAGGGGGACATATGGGAAAACTGTTTTTT. The rearrangement joins TRBV28 to TRBJ1-4, with D possibly TRBD1 on 6 matching bases. V was trimmed by 7 bases and J by 10 bases, leaving 16 bases between them. Germline CDR1 is MDHEN and CDR2 is SYDVKM. This CDR3 has 13 amino acids.

Remarks on this clone: This specimen includes other DNA sequences encoding the same CDR3. The chain has TRBV7-9 and TRBJ2-7; 7 positions agree with TRBD2. Germline V lookup: CDR1 SEHNR, CDR2 FQNEAQ (reference sequence). This CDR3 contains 14 residues. Unmatched junction bases numbered 6, after V lost 3 bases and J lost 4 bases. This chain's CDR3 is CASSLGRGPYEQYF. The CDR3 bases are TGTGCCAGCAGCTTGGGGAGGGGTCCGTACGAGCAGTACTTC.

The rearrangement links TRBV18 to TRBJ1-1; no clear D. V lost 1 base, J lost 6 bases, and 9 bases lay in between. Germline CDR1 and CDR2: KGHSH and LQKENI. The CDR3 spans 13 residues. The CDR3, as DNA: TGTGCCAGCTCACCACTTGACACGGCTGAAGCTTTCTTT. This sequence encodes CASSPLDTAEAFF. The entire variable domain, with the rest obtained from reference TRBV18 and TRBJ1-1, is as follows: NAGVMQNPRHLVRRRGQEARLRCSPMKGHSHVYWYRQLPEEGLKFMVYLQKENIIDESGMPKERFSAEFPKEGPSILRIQQVVRGDSAAYFCASSPLDTAEAFFGQGTRLTVV.

This chain uses TRBV18 with TRBJ2-7; D is ambiguous. Trimming left V 6 bases short and J 6 bases short, with 21 bases between. This CDR3 contains 15 residues. Per the germline V gene, CDR1 is KGHSH and CDR2 is LQKENI. The CDR3 region has the DNA TGTGCCAGCTCGCCTATTGTTGGTCCGGAAGGCGAGCAGTACTTC. As protein: CASSPIVGPEGEQYF.

This rearrangement joins TRBV7-2 to TRBJ1-5; the D gene is possibly TRBD1 (6 bases). Per germline, CDR1 SGHTA and CDR2 FQGNSA. The V gene lost 5 bases and the J gene lost 1 base, with 12 bases spanning the gap. This CDR3 has 15 amino acids. DNA of the CDR3: TGTGCCAGCAGCATTAGGGGGGGGAGCAATCAGCCCCAGCATTTT. It codes for CASSIRGGSNQPQHF.

The chain joins TRBV5-1 to TRBJ2-7; TRBD2 agrees at 10 bases. This CDR3 region has 16 residues. V was pared by 3 bases and J by 6 bases, with 12 bases of the junction left unmatched. Germline values: CDR1 SGHRS, CDR2 YFSETQ. CDR3 sequence: CASSSFSGTSAGEQYF. The DNA of the CDR3 is TGCGCCAGCAGCTCGTTTTCCGGGACTAGCGCGGGCGAGCAGTACTTC.

This chain connects TRBV19 to TRBJ1-1; D is uncertain. CDR1 is LNHDA and CDR2 is SQIVND in the germline V gene (reference sequence). The V gene lost 0 bases and the J gene lost 1 base, with 3 bases spanning the gap. The CDR3 covers 13 residues. The CDR3 sequence: CASSIDPNTEAFF. In nucleotides, the CDR3 is TGTGCCAGTAGTATAGATCCGAACACTGAAGCTTTCTTT.